This T cell receptor (beta chain) originates from a study of blood T cell repertoires in COVID-19. CDR1 LNHDA and CDR2 SQIVND come from the germline V gene (reference sequence). V lost 7 bases to trimming and J lost 7 bases, with 16 bases between them. This CDR3 contains 14 residues. Using immunoSEQ multiplex PCR, the repertoire was profiled, and TCRdb retains in-frame clones only, with some absent. The sample contains about 170,000 clones, about 90% of which appear only once. The sequence derives from a woman aged 45 to 65 who had recovered from COVID-19. This rearrangement joins TRBV19 to TRBJ2-2; D possibly corresponds to TRBD1 (6 bases). Sequencing was performed on PBMCs or T cells enriched from blood (not recorded which). The CDR3 DNA sequence: TGTGCCAGTAACCCCTCCCGGACAGACGGGGAGCTGTTTTTT. This translates into CASNPSRTDGELFF.